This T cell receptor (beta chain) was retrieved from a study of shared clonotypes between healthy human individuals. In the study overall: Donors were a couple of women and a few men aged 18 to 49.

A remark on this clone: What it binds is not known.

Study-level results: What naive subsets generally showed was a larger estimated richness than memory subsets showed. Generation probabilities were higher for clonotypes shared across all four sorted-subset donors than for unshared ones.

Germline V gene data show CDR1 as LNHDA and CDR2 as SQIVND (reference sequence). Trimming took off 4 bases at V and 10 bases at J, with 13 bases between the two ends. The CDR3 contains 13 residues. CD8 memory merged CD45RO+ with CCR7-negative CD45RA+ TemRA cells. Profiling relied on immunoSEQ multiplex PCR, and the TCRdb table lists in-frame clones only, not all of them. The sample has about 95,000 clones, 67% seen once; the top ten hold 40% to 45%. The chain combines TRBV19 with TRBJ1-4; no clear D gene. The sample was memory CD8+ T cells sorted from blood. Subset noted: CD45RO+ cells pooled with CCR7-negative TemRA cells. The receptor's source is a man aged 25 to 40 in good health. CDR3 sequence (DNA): TGTGCCAGTAGTAGGACGGTGGTTGGAAAACTGTTTTTT. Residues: CASSRTVVGKLFF.